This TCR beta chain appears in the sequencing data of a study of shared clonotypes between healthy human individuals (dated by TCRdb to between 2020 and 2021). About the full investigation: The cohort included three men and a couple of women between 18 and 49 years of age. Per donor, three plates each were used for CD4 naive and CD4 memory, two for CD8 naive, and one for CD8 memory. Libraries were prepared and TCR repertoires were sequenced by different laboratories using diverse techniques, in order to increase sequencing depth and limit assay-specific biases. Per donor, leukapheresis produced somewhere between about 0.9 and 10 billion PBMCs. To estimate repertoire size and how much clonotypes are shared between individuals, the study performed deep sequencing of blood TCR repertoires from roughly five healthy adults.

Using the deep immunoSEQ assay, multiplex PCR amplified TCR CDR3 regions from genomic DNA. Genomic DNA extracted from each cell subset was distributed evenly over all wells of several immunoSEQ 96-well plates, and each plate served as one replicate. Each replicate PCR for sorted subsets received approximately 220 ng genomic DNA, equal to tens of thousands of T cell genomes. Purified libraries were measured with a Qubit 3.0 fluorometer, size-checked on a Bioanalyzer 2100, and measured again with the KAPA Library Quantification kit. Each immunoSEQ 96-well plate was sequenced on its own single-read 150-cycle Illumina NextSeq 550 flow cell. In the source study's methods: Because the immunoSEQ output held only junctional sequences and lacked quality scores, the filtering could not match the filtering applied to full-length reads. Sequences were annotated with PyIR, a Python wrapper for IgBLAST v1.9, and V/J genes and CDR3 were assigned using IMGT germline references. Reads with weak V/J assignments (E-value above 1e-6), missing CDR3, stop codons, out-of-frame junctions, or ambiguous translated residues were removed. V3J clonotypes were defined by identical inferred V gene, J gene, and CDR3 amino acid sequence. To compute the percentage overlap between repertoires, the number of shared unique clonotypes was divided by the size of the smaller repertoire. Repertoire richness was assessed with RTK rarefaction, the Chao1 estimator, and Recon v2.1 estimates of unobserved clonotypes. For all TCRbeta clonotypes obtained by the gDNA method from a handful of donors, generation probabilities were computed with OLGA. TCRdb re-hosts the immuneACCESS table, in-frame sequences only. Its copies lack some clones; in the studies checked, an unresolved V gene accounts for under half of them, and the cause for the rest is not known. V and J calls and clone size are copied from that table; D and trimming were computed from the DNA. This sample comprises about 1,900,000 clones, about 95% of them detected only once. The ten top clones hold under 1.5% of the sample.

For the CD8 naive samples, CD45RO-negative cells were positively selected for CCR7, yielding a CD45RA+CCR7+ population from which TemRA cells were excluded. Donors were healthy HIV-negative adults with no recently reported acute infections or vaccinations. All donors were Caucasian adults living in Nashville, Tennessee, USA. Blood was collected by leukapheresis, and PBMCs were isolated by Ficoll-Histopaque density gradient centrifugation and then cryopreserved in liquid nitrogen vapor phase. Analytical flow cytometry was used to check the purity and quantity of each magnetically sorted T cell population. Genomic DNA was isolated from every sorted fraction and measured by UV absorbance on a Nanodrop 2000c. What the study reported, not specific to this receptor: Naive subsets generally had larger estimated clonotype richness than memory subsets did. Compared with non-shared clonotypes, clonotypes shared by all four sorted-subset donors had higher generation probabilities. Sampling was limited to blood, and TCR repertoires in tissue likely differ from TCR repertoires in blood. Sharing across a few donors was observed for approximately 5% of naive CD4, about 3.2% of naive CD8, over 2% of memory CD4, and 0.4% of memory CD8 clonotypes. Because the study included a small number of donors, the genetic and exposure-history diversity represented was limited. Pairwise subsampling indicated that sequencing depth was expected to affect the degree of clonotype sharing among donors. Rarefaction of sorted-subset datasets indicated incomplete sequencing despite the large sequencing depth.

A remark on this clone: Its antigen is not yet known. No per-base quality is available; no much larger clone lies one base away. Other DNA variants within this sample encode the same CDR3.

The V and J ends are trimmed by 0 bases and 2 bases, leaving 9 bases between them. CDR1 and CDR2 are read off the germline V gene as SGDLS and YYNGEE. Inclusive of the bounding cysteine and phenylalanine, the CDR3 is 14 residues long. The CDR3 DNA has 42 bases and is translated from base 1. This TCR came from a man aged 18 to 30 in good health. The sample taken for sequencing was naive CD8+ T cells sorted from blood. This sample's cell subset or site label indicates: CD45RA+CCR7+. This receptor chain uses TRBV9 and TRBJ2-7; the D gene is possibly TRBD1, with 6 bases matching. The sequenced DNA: TGTGCCAGCAGCGTAGGTCCAGGGGCCTACGAGCAGTACTTC. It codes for CASSVGPGAYEQYF.